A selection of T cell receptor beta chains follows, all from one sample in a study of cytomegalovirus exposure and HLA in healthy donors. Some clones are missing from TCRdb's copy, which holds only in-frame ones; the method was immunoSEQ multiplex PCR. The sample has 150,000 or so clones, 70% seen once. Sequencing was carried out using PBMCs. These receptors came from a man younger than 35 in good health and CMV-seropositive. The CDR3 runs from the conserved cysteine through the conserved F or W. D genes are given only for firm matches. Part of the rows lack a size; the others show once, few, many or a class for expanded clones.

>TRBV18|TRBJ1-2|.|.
CASSPSPTGVRDGYTF
TGTGCCAGCTCACCGTCGCCCACAGGTGTTCGAGATGGCTACACCTTC
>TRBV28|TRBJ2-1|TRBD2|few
CASSFGLEVNEQFF
TGTGCCAGCAGTTTCGGACTAGAAGTCAATGAGCAGTTCTTC
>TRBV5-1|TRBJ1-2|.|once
CASSLLDKKNGYTF
TGCGCCAGCAGCTTGCTGGACAAGAAGAATGGCTACACCTTC
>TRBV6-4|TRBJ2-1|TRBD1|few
CASSSTGGSEQFF
TGTGCCAGCAGCTCGACAGGGGGTAGTGAGCAGTTCTTC
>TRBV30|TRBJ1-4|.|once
CAWGVQGYNEKLFF
TGTGCCTGGGGGGTTCAGGGTTATAATGAAAAACTGTTTTTT
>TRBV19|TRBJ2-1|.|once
CASKLADEQFF
TGTGCCAGCAAACTAGCAGATGAGCAGTTCTTC
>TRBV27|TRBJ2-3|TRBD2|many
CASSSWDYLSTDTQYF
TGTGCCAGCAGTTCCTGGGACTATCTAAGCACAGATACGCAGTATTTT
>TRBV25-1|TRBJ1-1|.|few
CASAYGGEAFF
TGTGCCAGCGCCTACGGGGGAGAAGCTTTCTTT
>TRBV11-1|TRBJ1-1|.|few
CASSLGGRAEAFF
TGTGCCAGCAGCTTAGGGGGCAGGGCTGAAGCTTTCTTT
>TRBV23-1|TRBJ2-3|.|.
CASSRTLEGTDTQYF
TGCGCCAGCAGTCGGACTCTCGAGGGCACAGATACGCAGTATTTT
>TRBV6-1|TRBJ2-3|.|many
CATNRESTDTQYF
TGTGCCACCAACCGGGAGTCGACAGATACGCAGTATTTT
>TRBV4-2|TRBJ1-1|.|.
CASSIRVAGLYTEAFF
TGTGCCAGCAGCATCCGAGTAGCCGGTTTATACACTGAAGCTTTCTTT
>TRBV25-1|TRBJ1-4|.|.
CASSEHTPGSPNEKLFF
TGTGCCAGCAGTGAACATACCCCCGGGAGTCCGAACGAAAAACTGTTTTTT
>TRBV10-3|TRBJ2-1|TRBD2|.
CAISDSGTSNGDEQFF
TGTGCCATCAGTGATTCCGGGACTAGTAATGGGGATGAGCAGTTCTTC
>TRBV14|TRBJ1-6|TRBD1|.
CASSQDGTGALPLHF
TGTGCCAGCAGCCAAGATGGGACAGGGGCCCTCCCCCTCCACTTT
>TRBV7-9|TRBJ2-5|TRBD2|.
CASSISSGRQETQYF
TGTGCCAGCAGCATTTCTAGCGGGAGACAGGAGACCCAGTACTTC
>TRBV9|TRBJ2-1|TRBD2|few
CASSDPSEGDYQYNEQFF
TGTGCCAGCAGCGACCCTAGTGAAGGGGACTATCAGTACAATGAGCAGTTCTTC
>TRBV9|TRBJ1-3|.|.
CASSVTPNRDRVGNTIYF
TGTGCCAGCAGCGTTACCCCAAACAGGGACCGAGTTGGAAACACCATATATTTT
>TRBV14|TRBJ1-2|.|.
CASSQGVGLGGYTF
TGTGCCAGCAGCCAAGGAGTGGGCTTGGGTGGCTACACCTTC
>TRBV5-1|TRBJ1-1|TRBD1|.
CASSLRDRGSEAFF
TGCGCCAGCAGCTTGAGGGACAGGGGTTCTGAAGCTTTCTTT
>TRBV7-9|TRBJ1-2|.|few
CASSLGYQGYGYTF
TGTGCCAGCAGCTTAGGATACCAGGGGTATGGCTACACCTTC
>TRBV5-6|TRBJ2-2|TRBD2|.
CASSYLAGSSTGELFF
TGTGCCAGCAGCTACCTAGCGGGGAGCTCCACCGGGGAGCTGTTTTTT
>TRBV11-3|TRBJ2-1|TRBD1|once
CASSYGGGRGLLRDEQFF
TGTGCCAGCAGTTATGGGGGCGGCAGGGGGCTCTTACGGGATGAGCAGTTCTTC
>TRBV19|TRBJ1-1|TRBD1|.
CASKPDQGAGNTEAFF
TGTGCCAGTAAACCTGACCAGGGGGCGGGGAACACTGAAGCTTTCTTT
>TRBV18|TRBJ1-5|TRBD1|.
CASSGQTGGVVF
TGTGCCAGCTCAGGCCAGACAGGGGGAGTCGTATTT
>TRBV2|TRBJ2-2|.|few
CASSAGATNTGELFF
TGTGCCAGCAGCGCAGGGGCGACGAACACCGGGGAGCTGTTTTTT
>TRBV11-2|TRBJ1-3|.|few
CASGFGAGNTIYF
TGTGCCAGCGGTTTCGGGGCTGGAAACACCATATATTTT
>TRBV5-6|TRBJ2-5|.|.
CASSLDWTRQTQYF
TGTGCCAGCAGCTTGGACTGGACAAGGCAGACCCAGTACTTC
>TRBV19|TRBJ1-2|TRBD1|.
CASSTPRGQGFYGYTF
TGTGCCAGTAGTACTCCCCGTGGACAGGGGTTCTATGGCTACACCTTC
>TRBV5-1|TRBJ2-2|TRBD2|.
CASSLEGGRTGELFF
TGCGCCAGCAGCTTGGAAGGCGGGAGGACCGGGGAGCTGTTTTTT
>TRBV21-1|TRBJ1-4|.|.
CASRSTGAKLFF
TGTGCCAGCAGGTCCACAGGGGCAAAACTGTTTTTT
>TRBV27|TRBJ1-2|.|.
CASRTGTYGYTF
TGTGCCAGCAGGACAGGAACCTATGGCTACACCTTC
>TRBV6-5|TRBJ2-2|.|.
CAARRTGVINGELFF
TGTGCCGCCAGAAGGACCGGGGTAATCAACGGGGAGCTGTTTTTT
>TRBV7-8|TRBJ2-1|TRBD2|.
CASSLEREGRSEFF
TGTGCCAGCAGCTTAGAGCGGGAGGGCAGGTCCGAGTTCTTC
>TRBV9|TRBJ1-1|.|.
CASSVARNTEAFF
TGTGCCAGCAGCGTAGCTCGGAACACTGAAGCTTTCTTT
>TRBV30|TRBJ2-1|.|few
CAWKGGYYNEQFF
TGTGCCTGGAAGGGGGGGTACTACAATGAGCAGTTCTTC
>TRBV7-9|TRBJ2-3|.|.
CASSSHRDTQYF
TGTGCCAGCAGCTCCCACCGGGATACGCAGTATTTT
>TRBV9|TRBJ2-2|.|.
CASSVGRGGFGTGELFF
TGTGCCAGCAGCGTAGGGAGGGGGGGGTTTGGCACCGGGGAGCTGTTTTTT
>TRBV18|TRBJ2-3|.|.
CASSAAFDTDTQYF
TGTGCCAGCTCAGCGGCTTTTGACACAGATACGCAGTATTTT
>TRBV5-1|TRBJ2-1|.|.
CASSLDTTPRGSSYNEQFF
TGCGCCAGCAGCTTGGACACAACCCCGAGGGGGAGCTCCTACAATGAGCAGTTCTTC
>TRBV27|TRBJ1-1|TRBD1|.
CASSSTGAEAFF
TGTGCCAGCAGTTCAACAGGGGCTGAAGCTTTCTTT
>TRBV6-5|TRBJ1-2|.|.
CASSYLTRENGYTF
TGTGCCAGCAGTTACTTGACCAGGGAAAATGGCTACACCTTC
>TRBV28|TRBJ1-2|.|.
CASSSGGGYGYTF
TGTGCCAGCAGTTCGGGGGGAGGCTATGGCTACACCTTC
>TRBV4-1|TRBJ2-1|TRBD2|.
CASSQVFSGLAGVISDNEQFF
TGCGCCAGCAGCCAAGTTTTCTCGGGACTAGCGGGAGTGATATCCGACAATGAGCAGTTCTTC
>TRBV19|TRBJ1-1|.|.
CASSIQGFRSEAFF
TGTGCCAGTAGTATTCAGGGTTTTAGATCTGAAGCTTTCTTT